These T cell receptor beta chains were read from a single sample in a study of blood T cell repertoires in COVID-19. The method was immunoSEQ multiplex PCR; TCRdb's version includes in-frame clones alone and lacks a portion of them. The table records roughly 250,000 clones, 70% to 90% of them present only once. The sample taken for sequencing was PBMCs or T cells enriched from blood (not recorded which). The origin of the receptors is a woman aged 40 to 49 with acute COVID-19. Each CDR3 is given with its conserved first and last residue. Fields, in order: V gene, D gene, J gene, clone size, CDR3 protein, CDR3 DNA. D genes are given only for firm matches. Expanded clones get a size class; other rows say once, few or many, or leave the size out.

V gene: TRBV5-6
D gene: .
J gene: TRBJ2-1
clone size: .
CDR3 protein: CASMYFDEQFF
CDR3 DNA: TGTGCCAGCATGTATTTCGATGAGCAGTTCTTC

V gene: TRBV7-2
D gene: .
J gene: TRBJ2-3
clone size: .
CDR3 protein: CASSFLQSGEYF
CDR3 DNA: TGTGCCAGCAGCTTTCTTCAGTCCGGGGAGTATTTT

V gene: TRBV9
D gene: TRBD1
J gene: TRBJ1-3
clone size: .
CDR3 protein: CASSDRDRDGNTIYF
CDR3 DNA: TGTGCCAGCAGCGACCGGGACAGGGATGGAAACACCATATATTTT

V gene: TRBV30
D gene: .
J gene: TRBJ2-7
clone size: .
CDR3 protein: CAWSGTGVYEQYF
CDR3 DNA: TGTGCCTGGAGTGGTACGGGAGTCTACGAGCAGTACTTC

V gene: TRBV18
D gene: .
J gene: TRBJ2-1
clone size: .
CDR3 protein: CASSTDWSSYNEQFF
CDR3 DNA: TGTGCCAGCTCAACCGACTGGAGCTCCTACAATGAGCAGTTCTTC

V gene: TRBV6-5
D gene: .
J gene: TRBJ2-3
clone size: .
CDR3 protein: CASTPNRVTQYF
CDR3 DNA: TGTGCCAGCACACCGAATCGCGTTACGCAGTATTTT

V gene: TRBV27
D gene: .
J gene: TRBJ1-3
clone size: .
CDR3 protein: CASSLSAPRVTPGNTIYF
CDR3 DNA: TGTGCCAGCAGTTTATCGGCACCTAGAGTGACGCCTGGAAACACCATATATTTT

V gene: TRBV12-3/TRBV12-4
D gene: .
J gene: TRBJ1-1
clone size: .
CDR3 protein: CASGREANTEAFF
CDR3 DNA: TGTGCCAGCGGTCGAGAGGCGAACACTGAAGCTTTCTTT

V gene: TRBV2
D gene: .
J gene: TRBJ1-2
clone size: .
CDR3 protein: CASSEEGRAYGYTF
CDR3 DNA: TGTGCCAGCAGTGAAGAGGGCAGGGCCTACGGCTACACCTTC

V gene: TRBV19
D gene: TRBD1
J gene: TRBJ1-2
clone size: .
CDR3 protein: CASSPDRVYGYTF
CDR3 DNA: TGTGCCAGTAGTCCCGACAGGGTCTATGGCTACACCTTC

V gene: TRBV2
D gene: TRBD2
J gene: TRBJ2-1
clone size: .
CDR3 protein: CASRFSGRVDEQFF
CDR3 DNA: TGTGCCAGCAGATTTAGCGGGAGGGTAGATGAGCAGTTCTTC

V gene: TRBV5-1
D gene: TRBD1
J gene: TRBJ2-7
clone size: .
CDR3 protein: CASSLWTGGYEQYF
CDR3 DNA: TGCGCCAGCAGCTTGTGGACAGGGGGCTACGAGCAGTACTTC

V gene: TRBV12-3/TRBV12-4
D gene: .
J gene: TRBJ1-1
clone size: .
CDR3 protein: CASSLELNTEAFF
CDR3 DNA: TGTGCCAGCAGTTTAGAGCTGAACACTGAAGCTTTCTTT

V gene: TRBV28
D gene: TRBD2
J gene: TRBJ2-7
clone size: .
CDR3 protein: CANSPAGERSYEQYF
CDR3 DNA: TGTGCCAACTCCCCGGCGGGGGAGAGGTCCTACGAGCAGTACTTC

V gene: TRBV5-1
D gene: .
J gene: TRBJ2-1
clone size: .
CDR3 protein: CASSLDGRVVNEQFF
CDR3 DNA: TGCGCCAGCAGCTTGGACGGCAGGGTGGTCAATGAGCAGTTCTTC

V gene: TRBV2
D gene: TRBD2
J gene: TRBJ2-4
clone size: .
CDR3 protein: CASRRVAGTKNIQYF
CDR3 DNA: TGTGCCAGCAGGCGAGTAGCGGGAACCAAAAACATTCAGTACTTC

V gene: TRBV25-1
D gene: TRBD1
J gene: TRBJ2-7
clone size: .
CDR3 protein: CASSERDRDYEQYF
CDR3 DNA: TGTGCCAGCAGTGAACGGGACAGGGACTACGAGCAGTACTTC

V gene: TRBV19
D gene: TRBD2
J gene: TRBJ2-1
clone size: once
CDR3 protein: CASSIMALAGANEQFF
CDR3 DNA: TGTGCCAGTAGTATAATGGCACTAGCGGGAGCGAATGAGCAGTTCTTC

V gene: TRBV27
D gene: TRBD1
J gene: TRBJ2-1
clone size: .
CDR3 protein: CASSPGQGYEQFF
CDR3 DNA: TGTGCCAGCAGTCCCGGACAGGGCTATGAGCAGTTCTTC

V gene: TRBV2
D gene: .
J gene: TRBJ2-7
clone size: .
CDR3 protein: CASGEDGGPYEQYF
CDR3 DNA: TGTGCCAGCGGGGAGGACGGGGGGCCCTACGAGCAGTACTTC

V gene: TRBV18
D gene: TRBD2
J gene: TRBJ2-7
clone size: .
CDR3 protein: CASSPPNRGLAGGYEQYF
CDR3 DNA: TGTGCCAGCTCACCACCGAATAGGGGACTAGCGGGAGGCTACGAGCAGTACTTC

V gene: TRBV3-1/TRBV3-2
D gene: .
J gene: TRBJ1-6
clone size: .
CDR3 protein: CASSPGQDNSPLHF
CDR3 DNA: TGTGCCAGCAGCCCGGGACAAGATAATTCACCCCTCCACTTT

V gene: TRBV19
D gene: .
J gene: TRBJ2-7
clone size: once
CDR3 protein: CASSTGRDSYEQYF
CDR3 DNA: TGTGCCAGTAGTACGGGTCGAGACTCCTACGAGCAGTACTTC

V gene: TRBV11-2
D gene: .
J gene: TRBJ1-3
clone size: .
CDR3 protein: CASSLERVSGNTIYF
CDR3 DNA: TGTGCCAGCAGCTTAGAGAGGGTCTCTGGAAACACCATATATTTT

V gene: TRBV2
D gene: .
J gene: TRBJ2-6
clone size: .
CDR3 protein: CASAQDSGANVLTF
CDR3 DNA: TGTGCCAGCGCTCAGGACTCTGGGGCCAACGTCCTGACTTTC

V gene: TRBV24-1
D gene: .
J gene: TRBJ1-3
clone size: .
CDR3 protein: CATSDLREGWQVGNTIYF
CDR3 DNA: TGTGCCACCAGTGATTTGCGGGAGGGGTGGCAGGTTGGAAACACCATATATTTT

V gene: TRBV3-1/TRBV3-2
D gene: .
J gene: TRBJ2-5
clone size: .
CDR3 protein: CASSQDSAGIETQYF
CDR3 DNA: TGTGCCAGCAGCCAAGATTCGGCAGGGATAGAGACCCAGTACTTC